This TCR beta chain was retrieved from a study of Ad26.COV2.S vaccination and SARS-CoV-2 variants. The CDR3 covers 13 residues. The ends were cut back, 4 bases at V and 4 bases at J, with 10 bases in the middle. Germline V gene lookup returns CDR1 SNHLY and CDR2 FYNNEI. Noted treatment: about 20 received Ad26.COV2.S at low or high dose, single or two shots; roughly five received placebo; per-sample allocation not given. After the first vaccine or placebo injection, samples were drawn on day 63. TCRdb keeps only in-frame clones here, not all; method: immunoSEQ multiplex PCR. The data contain hundreds of thousands of clones, roughly 90% of them seen just once; the ten biggest clones take up roughly 1.5%.

The chain carries TRBV2 and TRBJ2-5; D uncertain. Sequenced material: peripheral blood, taken in a trial of Ad26.COV2.S vaccine versus placebo. This TCR was sampled from a person between 18 and 65 years old who received the Ad26.COV2.S COVID-19 vaccine or a placebo. The CDR3 loop is CASSGQVGETQYF. The CDR3 bases are TGTGCCAGCAGTGGTCAGGTTGGAGAGACCCAGTACTTC.